Listed below are T cell receptor beta chains from one sample, sequenced in a study of cytomegalovirus exposure and HLA in healthy donors. Libraries were prepared by immunoSEQ multiplex PCR; TCRdb keeps only in-frame clonotypes and omits some of them. This sample has over 100,000 clones, with 73% found just once. The sample taken for sequencing was PBMCs. Source of these receptors: a man aged 35-49 years in good health and CMV-seronegative. Both conserved end residues are part of each CDR3. D genes are given only for firm matches. The size of a clone is reported for some rows only, either as once, few or many, or as a class for expanded clones.

TRBJ1-1 TRBV10-3 few - CAISEAAEAFF TGTGCCATCAGTGAGGCGGCTGAAGCTTTCTTT
TRBJ1-1 TRBV7-2 - - CASSLVRRATEAFF TGTGCCAGCAGCTTAGTGAGGAGGGCGACTGAAGCTTTCTTT
TRBJ1-5 TRBV2 - TRBD1 CASLGQGGHQPQHF TGTGCCAGCCTGGGACAGGGAGGGCATCAGCCCCAGCATTTT
TRBJ1-1 TRBV5-1 few TRBD1 CASSPGTGLMNTEAFF TGCGCCAGCAGCCCAGGGACAGGATTAATGAACACTGAAGCTTTCTTT
TRBJ2-1 TRBV19 few - CASSMDFRGLYNEQFF TGTGCCAGTAGTATGGACTTCAGGGGCCTCTACAATGAGCAGTTCTTC
TRBJ1-2 TRBV6-6 - TRBD1 CASSSGQGLGYTF TGTGCCAGCAGTTCCGGACAGGGTTTAGGCTACACCTTC
TRBJ1-1 TRBV6-6 - - CASSPMGLTEAFF TGTGCCAGCAGCCCAATGGGACTCACTGAAGCTTTCTTT
TRBJ1-1 TRBV30 few - CACPVDTEAFF TGTGCCTGTCCGGTGGACACTGAAGCTTTCTTT
TRBJ2-5 TRBV5-6 once TRBD1 CASSTAGTGGETQYF TGTGCCAGCAGCACGGCCGGGACAGGGGGTGAGACCCAGTACTTC
TRBJ2-7 TRBV6-5 - TRBD2 CASRAGVLYEQYF TGTGCCAGCAGGGCGGGGGTCCTCTACGAGCAGTACTTC
TRBJ2-1 TRBV19 - TRBD1 CASSMSPISGTGGSDEQFF TGTGCCAGTAGTATGTCCCCCATCTCCGGGACAGGGGGCTCGGATGAGCAGTTCTTC
TRBJ2-5 TRBV4-2 few - CASSPTASEETQYF TGTGCCAGCAGCCCGACCGCTAGCGAAGAGACCCAGTACTTC
TRBJ2-6 TRBV15 - - CATSGADSGANVLTF TGTGCCACCAGCGGAGCAGACTCTGGGGCCAACGTCCTGACTTTC
TRBJ2-7 TRBV7-6 - TRBD1 CASSLGMGQGANYEQYF TGTGCCAGCAGCTTAGGAATGGGACAGGGGGCAAACTACGAGCAGTACTTC
TRBJ1-6 TRBV13 - - CASSLAVGSQRGPLHF TGTGCCAGCAGCTTGGCCGTTGGGAGCCAGCGGGGACCCCTCCACTTT
TRBJ2-1 TRBV9 - TRBD2 CASTKGLSSGNYNEQFF TGTGCCAGCACCAAGGGCCTGTCTAGCGGGAACTACAATGAGCAGTTCTTC
TRBJ1-2 TRBV15 - - CATSRDPIGYGYTF TGTGCCACCAGCAGAGACCCGATCGGCTATGGCTACACCTTC
TRBJ1-2 TRBV7-2 - - CASSPEAGANYGYTF TGTGCCAGCAGCCCGGAAGCTGGAGCTAACTATGGCTACACCTTC
TRBJ2-7 TRBV20-1 - - CSARDPYEQYF TGCAGTGCTAGAGATCCTTACGAGCAGTACTTC
TRBJ2-5 TRBV13 - - CASSLGWAGSGQTQYF TGTGCCAGCAGCTTAGGCTGGGCGGGGTCCGGCCAGACCCAGTACTTC
TRBJ2-5 TRBV7-9 - - CASSSTNGASRETQYF TGTGCCAGCAGCTCCACTAATGGGGCTTCTCGAGAGACCCAGTACTTC
TRBJ1-5 TRBV29-1 - - CSVASGGNQPQHF TGCAGCGTTGCGTCCGGAGGAAATCAGCCCCAGCATTTT
TRBJ1-5 TRBV7-9 few TRBD1 CASSLGVAGGVGQPQHF TGTGCCAGCAGCTTAGGGGTGGCAGGGGGAGTCGGTCAGCCCCAGCATTTT
TRBJ2-5 TRBV2 few TRBD1 CASIGDRGQTQYF TGTGCCAGCATAGGGGACAGGGGCCAGACCCAGTACTTC
TRBJ2-7 TRBV6-1 - - CASSEARRQELSYEQYF TGTGCCAGCAGTGAAGCACGAAGACAGGAACTTTCCTACGAGCAGTACTTC
TRBJ2-2 TRBV5-1 once TRBD1 CASSFLWDRSRTENTGELFF TGCGCCAGCAGCTTTTTGTGGGACAGGTCCCGCACTGAAAACACCGGGGAGCTGTTTTTT
TRBJ2-5 TRBV4-3 - - CASSQERGRETQYF TGCGCCAGCAGCCAAGAGCGGGGAAGAGAGACCCAGTACTTC
TRBJ2-6 TRBV28 - - CASSPPFEWANVLTF TGTGCCAGCAGTCCCCCGTTTGAGTGGGCCAACGTCCTGACTTTC
TRBJ2-7 TRBV19 - - CASSIDVYGAFYEQYF TGTGCCAGTAGTATAGATGTATACGGAGCCTTCTACGAGCAGTACTTC
TRBJ2-7 TRBV19 - - CASSAGSSYEQYF TGTGCCAGTAGTGCCGGGTCCTCCTACGAGCAGTACTTC
TRBJ2-7 TRBV7-6 once TRBD2 CASSKRTSGGYEQYF TGTGCCAGCAGCAAAAGGACTAGCGGGGGGTACGAGCAGTACTTC
TRBJ2-1 TRBV4-2 - TRBD1 CASSQAGQGGNEQFF TGTGCCAGCAGCCAAGCGGGACAGGGGGGGAATGAGCAGTTCTTC
TRBJ2-7 TRBV4-2 - - CASSLRNRATEQYF TGTGCCAGCAGCCTCCGGAACAGGGCCACCGAGCAGTACTTC
TRBJ1-2 TRBV6-5 - TRBD1 CASRKTGVDYGYTF TGTGCCAGCAGAAAGACAGGGGTTGACTATGGCTACACCTTC
TRBJ2-7 TRBV4-2 - - CASSPVIQGDYEQYF TGTGCCAGCAGCCCGGTCATACAGGGAGACTACGAGCAGTACTTC
TRBJ1-4 TRBV6-5 once - CASSRTVSGKLFF TGTGCCAGCAGCCGGACAGTCTCCGGAAAACTGTTTTTT
TRBJ1-4 TRBV15 - TRBD1 CATSGQGAEKLFF TGTGCCACCAGCGGTCAGGGGGCCGAAAAACTGTTTTTT
TRBJ2-5 TRBV4-3 - TRBD1 CASSQLVTGEETQYF TGCGCCAGCAGCCAACTCGTGACAGGGGAAGAGACCCAGTACTTC
TRBJ1-1 TRBV28 - - CASSLILVTRAFF TGTGCCAGCAGTTTAATTCTTGTTACTCGAGCTTTCTTT
TRBJ1-2 TRBV28 few - CASSPLQAGFYGYPF TGTGCCAGCAGCCCCCTCCAGGCAGGGTTCTATGGCTACCCCTTC
TRBJ1-2 TRBV14 - - CASSQSGIKANYGYTF TGTGCCAGCAGCCAGTCCGGGATTAAAGCTAACTATGGCTACACCTTC
TRBJ2-7 TRBV4-3 - - CASSQGYGSYEQYF TGCGCCAGCAGCCAAGGGTACGGGTCCTACGAGCAGTACTTC